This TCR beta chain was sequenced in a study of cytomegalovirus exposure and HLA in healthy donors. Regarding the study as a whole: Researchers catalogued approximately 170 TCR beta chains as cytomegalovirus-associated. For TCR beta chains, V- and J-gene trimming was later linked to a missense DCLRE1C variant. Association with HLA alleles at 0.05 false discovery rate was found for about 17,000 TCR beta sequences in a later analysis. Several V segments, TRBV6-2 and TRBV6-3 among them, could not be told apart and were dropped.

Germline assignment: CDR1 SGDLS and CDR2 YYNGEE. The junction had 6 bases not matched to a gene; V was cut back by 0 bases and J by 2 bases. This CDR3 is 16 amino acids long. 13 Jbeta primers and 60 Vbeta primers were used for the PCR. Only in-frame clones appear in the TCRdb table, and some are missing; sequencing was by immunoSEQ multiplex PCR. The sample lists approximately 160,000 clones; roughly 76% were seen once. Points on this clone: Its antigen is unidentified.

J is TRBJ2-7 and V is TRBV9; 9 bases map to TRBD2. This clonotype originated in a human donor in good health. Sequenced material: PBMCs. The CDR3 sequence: CASSVGAASGAYEQYF. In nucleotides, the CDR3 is TGTGCCAGCAGCGTAGGAGCGGCTAGCGGGGCCTACGAGCAGTACTTC.